This T cell receptor (beta chain) was observed in a study of cytomegalovirus exposure and HLA in healthy donors. Between the trimmed V and J ends, which lost 4 bases and 3 bases, there was a span of 18 bases. The CDR3 covers 16 residues. The germline V gene encodes CDR1 SEHNR and CDR2 FQNEAQ (reference sequence). The PCR employed 60 Vbeta primers together with 13 Jbeta primers. TCRdb's copy holds only in-frame clones and misses some; the assay was immunoSEQ multiplex PCR. The sample lists more than 150,000 clones; approximately 79% were seen once. The chain is built from TRBV7-9 and TRBJ2-5; D is perhaps TRBD2 (6 bases). The sequence was obtained from a man aged 45-65 years in good health and CMV-seropositive. The specimen was PBMCs. CDR3 sequence (DNA): TGTGCCAGCAGCTCAATCCCGACTAGGAAGGAAGAGACCCAGTACTTC. It yields the protein CASSSIPTRKEETQYF.